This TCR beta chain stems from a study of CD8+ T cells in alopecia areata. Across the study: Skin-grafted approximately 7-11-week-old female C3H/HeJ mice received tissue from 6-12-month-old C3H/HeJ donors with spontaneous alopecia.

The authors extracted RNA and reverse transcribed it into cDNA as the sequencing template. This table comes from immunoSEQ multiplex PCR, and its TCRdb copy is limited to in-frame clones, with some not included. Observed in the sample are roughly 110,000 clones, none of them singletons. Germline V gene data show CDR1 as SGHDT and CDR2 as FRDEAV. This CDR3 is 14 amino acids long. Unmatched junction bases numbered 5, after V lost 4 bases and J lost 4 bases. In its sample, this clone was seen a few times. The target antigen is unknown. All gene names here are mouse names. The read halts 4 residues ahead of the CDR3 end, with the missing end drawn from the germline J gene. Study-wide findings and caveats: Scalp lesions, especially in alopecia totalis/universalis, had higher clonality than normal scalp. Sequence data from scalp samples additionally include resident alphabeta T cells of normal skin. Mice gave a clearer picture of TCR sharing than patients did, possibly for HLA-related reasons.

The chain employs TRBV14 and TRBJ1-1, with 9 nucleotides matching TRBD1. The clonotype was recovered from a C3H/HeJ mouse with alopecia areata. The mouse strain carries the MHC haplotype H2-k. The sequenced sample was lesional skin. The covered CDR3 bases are TGTGCCAGCAGTGCCGGGACAGGGAGCACA. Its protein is CASSAGTGST. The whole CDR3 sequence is CASSAGTGSTEVFF.